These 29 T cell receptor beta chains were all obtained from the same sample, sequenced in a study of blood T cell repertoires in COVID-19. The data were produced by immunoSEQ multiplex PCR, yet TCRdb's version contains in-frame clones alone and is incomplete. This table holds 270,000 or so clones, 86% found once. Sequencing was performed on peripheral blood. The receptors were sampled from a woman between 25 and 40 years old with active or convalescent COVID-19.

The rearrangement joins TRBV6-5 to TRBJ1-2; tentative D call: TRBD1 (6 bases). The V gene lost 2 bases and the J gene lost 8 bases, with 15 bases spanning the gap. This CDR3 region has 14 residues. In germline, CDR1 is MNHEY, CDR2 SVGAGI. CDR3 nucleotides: TGTGCCAGCAGTTACGCGGGGGCGGGTGTAGGCTACACCTTC. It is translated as CASSYAGAGVGYTF.

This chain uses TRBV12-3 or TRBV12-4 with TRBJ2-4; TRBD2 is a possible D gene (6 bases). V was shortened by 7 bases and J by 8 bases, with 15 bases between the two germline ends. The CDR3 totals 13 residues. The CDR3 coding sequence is TGTGCCAGCACCCGGCGGGGTGCTGACATTCAGTACTTC. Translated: CASTRRGADIQYF.

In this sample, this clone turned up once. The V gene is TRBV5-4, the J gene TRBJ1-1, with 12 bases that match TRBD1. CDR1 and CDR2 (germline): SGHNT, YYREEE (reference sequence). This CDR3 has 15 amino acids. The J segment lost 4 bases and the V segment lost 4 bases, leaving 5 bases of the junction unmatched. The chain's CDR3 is CASSAGTGGITEAFF. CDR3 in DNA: TGTGCCAGCAGCGCTGGGACAGGGGGCATCACTGAAGCTTTCTTT. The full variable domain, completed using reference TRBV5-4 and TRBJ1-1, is ETGVTQSPTHLIKTRGQQVTLRCSSQSGHNTVSWYQQALGQGPQFIFQYYREEENGRGNFPPRFSGLQFPNYSSELNVNALELDDSALYLCASSAGTGGITEAFFGQGTRLTVV.

The CDR3 here is CASSDSRGADTQYF. The CDR3 DNA reads TGTGCCAGCAGTGACTCGCGGGGGGCAGATACGCAGTATTTT. J is TRBJ2-3 and V is TRBV6-4, with 8 bases matching TRBD2. The ends lost 0 bases at V and 4 bases at J; junction bases unmatched: 0. The CDR3 has 14 amino acids. The germline gives CDR1 MRHNA, CDR2 SNTAGT.

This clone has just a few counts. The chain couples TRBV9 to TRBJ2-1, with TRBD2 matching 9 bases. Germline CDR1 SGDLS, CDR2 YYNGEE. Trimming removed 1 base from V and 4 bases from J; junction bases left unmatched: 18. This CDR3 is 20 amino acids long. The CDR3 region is CASSVSPGSGGPLKYNEQFF. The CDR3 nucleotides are TGTGCCAGCAGCGTATCGCCCGGTAGCGGGGGCCCCCTTAAATACAATGAGCAGTTCTTC.

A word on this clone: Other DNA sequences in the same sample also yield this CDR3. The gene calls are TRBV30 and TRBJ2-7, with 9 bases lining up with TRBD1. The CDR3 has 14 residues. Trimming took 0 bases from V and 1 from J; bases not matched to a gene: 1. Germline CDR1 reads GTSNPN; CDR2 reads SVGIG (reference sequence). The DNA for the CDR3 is TGTGCCTGGAGTGTAGGACAGGGGTCCTACGAGCAGTACTTC. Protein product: CAWSVGQGSYEQYF. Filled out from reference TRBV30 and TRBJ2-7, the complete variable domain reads SQTIHQWPATLVQPVGSPLSLECTVEGTSNPNLYWYRQAAGRGLQLLFYSVGIGQISSEVPQNLSASRPQDRQFILSSKKLLLSDSGFYLCAWSVGQGSYEQYFGPGTRLTVT.

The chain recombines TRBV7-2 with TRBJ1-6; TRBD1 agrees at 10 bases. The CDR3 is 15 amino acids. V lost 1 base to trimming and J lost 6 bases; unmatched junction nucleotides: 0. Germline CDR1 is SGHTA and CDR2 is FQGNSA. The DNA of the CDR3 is TGTGCCAGCAGCTTAGGGGACAGGGGTAATTCACCCCTCCACTTT. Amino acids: CASSLGDRGNSPLHF.

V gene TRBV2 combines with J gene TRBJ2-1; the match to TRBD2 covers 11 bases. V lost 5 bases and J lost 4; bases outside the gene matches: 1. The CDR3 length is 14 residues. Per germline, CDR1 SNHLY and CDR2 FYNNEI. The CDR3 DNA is TGTGCCAGCAGTAGACTAGCGGGGTACAATGAGCAGTTCTTC. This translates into CASSRLAGYNEQFF.

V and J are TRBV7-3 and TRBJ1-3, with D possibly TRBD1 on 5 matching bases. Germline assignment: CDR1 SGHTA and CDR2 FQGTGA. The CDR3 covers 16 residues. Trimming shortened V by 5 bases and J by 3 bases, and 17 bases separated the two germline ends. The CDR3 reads CASSPADSILGNTIYF. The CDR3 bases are TGTGCCAGCAGCCCAGCCGACAGTATTCTTGGAAACACCATATATTTT. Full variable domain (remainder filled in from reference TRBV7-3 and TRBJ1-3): GAGVSQTPSNKVTEKGKYVELRCDPISGHTALYWYRQSLGQGPEFLIYFQGTGAADDSGLPNDRFFAVRPEGSVSTLKIQRTERGDSAVYLCASSPADSILGNTIYFGEGSWLTVV.

The CDR3 protein is CASSLSSFGEKLFF. DNA of the CDR3: TGTGCCAGCAGTTTATCAAGTTTCGGGGAAAAACTGTTTTTT. The chain uses TRBV28 and TRBJ1-4; no clear D. This CDR3 contains 14 residues. The germline CDR1 and CDR2 sequences are MDHEN and SYDVKM. The ends were cut back, 1 base at V and 8 bases at J, with 11 bases in the middle.

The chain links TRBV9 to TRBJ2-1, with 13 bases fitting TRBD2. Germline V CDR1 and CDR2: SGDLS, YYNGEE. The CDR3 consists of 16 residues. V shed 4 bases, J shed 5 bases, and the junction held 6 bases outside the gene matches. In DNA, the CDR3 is TGTGCCAGCAGCTTAGGGGGACTAGCGGGAAACAATGAGCAGTTCTTC. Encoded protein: CASSLGGLAGNNEQFF. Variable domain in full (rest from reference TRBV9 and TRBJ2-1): DSGVTQTPKHLITATGQRVTLRCSPRSGDLSVYWYQQSLDQGLQFLIQYYNGEERAKGNILERFSAQQFPDLHSELNLSSLELGDSALYFCASSLGGLAGNNEQFFGPGTRLTVL.

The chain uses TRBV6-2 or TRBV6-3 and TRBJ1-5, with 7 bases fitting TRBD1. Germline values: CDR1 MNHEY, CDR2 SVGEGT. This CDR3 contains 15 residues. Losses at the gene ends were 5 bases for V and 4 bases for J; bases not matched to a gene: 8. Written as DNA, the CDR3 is TGTGCCAGCAGTAAAACAGGGGACTCGAATCAGCCCCAGCATTTT. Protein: CASSKTGDSNQPQHF.

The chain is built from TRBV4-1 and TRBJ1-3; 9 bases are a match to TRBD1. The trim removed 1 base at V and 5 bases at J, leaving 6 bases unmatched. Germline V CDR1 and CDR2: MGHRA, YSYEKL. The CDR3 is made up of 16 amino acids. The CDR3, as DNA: TGCGCCAGCAGCCAAGGTGGGACAGGGCTAAGAAACACCATATATTTT. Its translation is CASSQGGTGLRNTIYF.

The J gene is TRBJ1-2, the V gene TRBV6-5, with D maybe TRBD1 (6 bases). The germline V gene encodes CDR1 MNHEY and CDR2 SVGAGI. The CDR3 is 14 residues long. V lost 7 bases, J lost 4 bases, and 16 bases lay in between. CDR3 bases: TGTGCCAGCAACTGGGGGGGGCAGGGCTATGGCTACACCTTC. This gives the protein CASNWGGQGYGYTF.

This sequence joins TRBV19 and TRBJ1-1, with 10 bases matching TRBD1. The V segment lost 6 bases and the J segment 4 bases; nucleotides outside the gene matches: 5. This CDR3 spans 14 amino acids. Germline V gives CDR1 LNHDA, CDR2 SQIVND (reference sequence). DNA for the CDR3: TGTGCCAGTAGCTCGCGGACAGGGGGCACTGAAGCTTTCTTT. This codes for CASSSRTGGTEAFF.

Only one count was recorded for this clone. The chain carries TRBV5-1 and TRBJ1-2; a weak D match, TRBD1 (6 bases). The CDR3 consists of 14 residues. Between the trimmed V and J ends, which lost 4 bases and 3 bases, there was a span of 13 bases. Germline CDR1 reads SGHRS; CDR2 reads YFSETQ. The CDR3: CASSIGQRYYGYTF. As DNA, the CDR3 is TGCGCCAGCAGCATAGGACAGCGTTACTATGGCTACACCTTC.

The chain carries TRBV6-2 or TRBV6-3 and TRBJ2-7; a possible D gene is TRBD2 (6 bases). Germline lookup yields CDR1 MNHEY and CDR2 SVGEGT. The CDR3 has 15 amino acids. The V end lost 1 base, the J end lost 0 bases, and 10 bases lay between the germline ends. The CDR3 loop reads CASSYFGGSSYEQYF. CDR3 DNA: TGTGCCAGCAGTTACTTCGGGGGAAGCTCCTACGAGCAGTACTTC.

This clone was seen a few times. The CDR3 nucleotides read TGTGCCAGCAGCCTCTTTAACCCCGCGGAGACCCAGTACTTC. It translates to CASSLFNPAETQYF. The chain couples TRBV3-1 (or the pseudogene TRBV3-2) to TRBJ2-5; D is unclear. The V and J ends lost 4 bases and 5 bases respectively, with 14 bases between them. This CDR3 is built from 14 residues. The germline V gene has CDR1 LGHDT and CDR2 YNNKEL (reference sequence).

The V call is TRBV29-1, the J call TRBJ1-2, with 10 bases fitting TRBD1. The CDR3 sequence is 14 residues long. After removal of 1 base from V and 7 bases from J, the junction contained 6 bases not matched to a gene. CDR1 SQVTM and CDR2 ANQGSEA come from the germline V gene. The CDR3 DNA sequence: TGCAGCGTTGAAGGAGTGACAGGGGGCCCTGGCTACACCTTC. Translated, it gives CSVEGVTGGPGYTF.

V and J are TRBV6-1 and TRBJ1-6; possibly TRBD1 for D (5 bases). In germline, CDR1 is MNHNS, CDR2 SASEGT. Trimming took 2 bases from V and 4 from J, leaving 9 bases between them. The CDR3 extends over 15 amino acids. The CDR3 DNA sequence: TGTGCCAGCAGTGAAAGGGGTGCATATAATTCACCCCTCCACTTT. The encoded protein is CASSERGAYNSPLHF.

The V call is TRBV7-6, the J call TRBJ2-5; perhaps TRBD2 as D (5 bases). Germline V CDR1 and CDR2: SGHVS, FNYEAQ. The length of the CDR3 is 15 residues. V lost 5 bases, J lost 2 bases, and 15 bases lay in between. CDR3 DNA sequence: TGTGCCAGCAGCCCGTTGCGGAGGCCGCAAGAGACCCAGTACTTC. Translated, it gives CASSPLRRPQETQYF.

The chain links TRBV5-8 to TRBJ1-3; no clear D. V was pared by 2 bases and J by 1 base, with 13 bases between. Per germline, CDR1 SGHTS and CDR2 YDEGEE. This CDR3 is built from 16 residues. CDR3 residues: CASSFDKMGSGNTIYF. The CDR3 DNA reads TGTGCCAGCAGCTTCGACAAGATGGGTTCTGGAAACACCATATATTTT.

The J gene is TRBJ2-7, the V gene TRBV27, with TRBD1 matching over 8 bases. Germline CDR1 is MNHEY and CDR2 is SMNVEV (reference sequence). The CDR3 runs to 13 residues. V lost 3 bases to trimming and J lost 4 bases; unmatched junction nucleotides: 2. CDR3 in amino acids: CASSLTGEYEQYF. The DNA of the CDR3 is TGTGCCAGCAGTTTGACAGGGGAGTACGAGCAGTACTTC.

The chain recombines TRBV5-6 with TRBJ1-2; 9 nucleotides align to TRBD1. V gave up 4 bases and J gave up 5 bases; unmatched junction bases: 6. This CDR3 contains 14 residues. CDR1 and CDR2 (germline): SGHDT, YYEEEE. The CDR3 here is CASSSRTGVYGYTF. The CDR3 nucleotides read TGTGCCAGCAGCAGCCGGACAGGGGTATATGGCTACACCTTC.

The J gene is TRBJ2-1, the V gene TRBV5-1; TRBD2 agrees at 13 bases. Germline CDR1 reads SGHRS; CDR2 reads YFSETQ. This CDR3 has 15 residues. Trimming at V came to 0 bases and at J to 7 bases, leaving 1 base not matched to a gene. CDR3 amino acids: CASSLGLAGGNEQFF. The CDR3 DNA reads TGCGCCAGCAGCTTGGGACTAGCGGGGGGTAATGAGCAGTTCTTC.

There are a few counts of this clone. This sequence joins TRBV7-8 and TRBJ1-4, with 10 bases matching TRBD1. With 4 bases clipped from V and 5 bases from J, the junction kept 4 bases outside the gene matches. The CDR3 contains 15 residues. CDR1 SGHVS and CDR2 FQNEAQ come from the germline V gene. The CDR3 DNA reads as TGTGCCAGCAGCTCCGGGACAGGGGAGAATGAAAAACTGTTTTTT. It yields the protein CASSSGTGENEKLFF. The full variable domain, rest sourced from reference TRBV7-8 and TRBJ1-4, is GAGVSQSPRYKVAKRGQDVALRCDPISGHVSLFWYQQALGQGPEFLTYFQNEAQLDKSGLPSDRFFAERPEGSVSTLKIQRTQQEDSAVYLCASSSGTGENEKLFFGSGTQLSVL.

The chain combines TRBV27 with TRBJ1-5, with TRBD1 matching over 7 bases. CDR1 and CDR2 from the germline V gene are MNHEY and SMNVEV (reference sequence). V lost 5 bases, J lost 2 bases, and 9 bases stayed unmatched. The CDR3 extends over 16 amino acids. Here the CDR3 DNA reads TGTGCCAGCAGTCCGACAGGGACATTAGGCAATCAGCCCCAGCATTTT. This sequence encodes CASSPTGTLGNQPQHF.

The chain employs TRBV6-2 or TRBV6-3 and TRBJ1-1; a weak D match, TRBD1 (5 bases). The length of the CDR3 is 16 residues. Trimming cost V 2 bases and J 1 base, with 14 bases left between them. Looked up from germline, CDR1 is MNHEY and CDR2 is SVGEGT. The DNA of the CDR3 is TGTGCCAGCAGTTACATGCGAGGAACAGGGAACACTGAAGCTTTCTTT. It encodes CASSYMRGTGNTEAFF.

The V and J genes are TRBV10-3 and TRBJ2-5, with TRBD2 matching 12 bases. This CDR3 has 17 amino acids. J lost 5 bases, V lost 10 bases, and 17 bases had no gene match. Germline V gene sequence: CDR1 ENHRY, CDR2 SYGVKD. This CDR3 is CATWTPSTSGGRETQYF. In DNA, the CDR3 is TGTGCCACATGGACCCCTTCGACTAGCGGGGGCCGGGAGACCCAGTACTTC.